Listed below are T cell receptor beta chains from one sample, sequenced in a study of somatic mutations in cytotoxic T cells in rheumatoid arthritis. The repertoire was sequenced with immunoSEQ multiplex PCR; TCRdb's copy has only in-frame clones and lacks some. Among more than 25,000 clones listed, just under 75% were seen once. Sequences were obtained from CD8+ T cells sorted from blood. These receptors all come from a woman in her late teens or twenties in good health. The CDR3 runs from the conserved cysteine through the conserved F or W. The order of the fields is D gene, J gene, V gene, clone size, CDR3 DNA, CDR3 protein. A D gene is named only where the DNA matches it firmly. The listing skips clone size in some rows; elsewhere it reads once, few, many or a size class.

- | TRBJ1-6 | TRBV27 | - | TGTGCCAGCAGCCTCCGACAAGACCTGCATTCACCCCTCCACTTT | CASSLRQDLHSPLHF
- | TRBJ2-1 | TRBV5-4 | - | TGTGCCAGCAGCTTGGTAAGCGAGCAGTTCTTC | CASSLVSEQFF
- | TRBJ1-2 | TRBV7-8 | - | TGTGCCAGCAGCCCGGATGGGGCTGGCTACACCTTC | CASSPDGAGYTF
TRBD1 | TRBJ1-2 | TRBV6-1 | - | TGTGCCAGCAGTGGTACAGGGGCTGGAGACTATGGCTACACCTTC | CASSGTGAGDYGYTF
- | TRBJ2-3 | TRBV11-2 | - | TGTGCCAGCAGCCCGTTCACAGATACGCAGTATTTT | CASSPFTDTQYF
- | TRBJ2-3 | TRBV7-9 | - | TGTGCCAGCAGCTTAATCGGCGGGGGCACAGATACGCAGTATTTT | CASSLIGGGTDTQYF
- | TRBJ1-4 | TRBV10-3 | - | TGTGCCATCAGTTCAGCCGCTAATGAAAAACTGTTTTTT | CAISSAANEKLFF
- | TRBJ1-1 | TRBV27 | - | TGTGCCAGCAGTCCCGGGCTCTGGGGCGTCCCGGGCACTGAAGCTTTCTTT | CASSPGLWGVPGTEAFF
- | TRBJ2-2 | TRBV2 | - | TGTGCCACCTCTGGCGGGTCGTCCGGGGAGCTGTTTTTT | CATSGGSSGELFF
TRBD1 | TRBJ1-5 | TRBV7-9 | - | TGTGCCAGCGGGACAGGGGGCAGGGAGCCCCAGCATTTT | CASGTGGREPQHF
TRBD2 | TRBJ2-1 | TRBV5-5 | - | TGTGCCAGCAGCTTGTTAGCTAGCGGGAGTTCCTACAATGAGCAGTTCTTC | CASSLLASGSSYNEQFF
TRBD2 | TRBJ2-7 | TRBV18 | - | TGTGCCAGCTCACCACAAGGACTAGCGGGAGAGTACGAGCAGTACTTC | CASSPQGLAGEYEQYF
- | TRBJ2-7 | TRBV29-1 | - | TGCAGCGTTGCAAGGGGACCCTACGAGCAGTACTTC | CSVARGPYEQYF
- | TRBJ1-1 | TRBV7-2 | - | TGTGCCAGCAGCGCGGGGAATTGGGAAGCTTTCTTT | CASSAGNWEAFF
TRBD1 | TRBJ2-5 | TRBV11-2 | - | TGTGCCAGCAGCACTAGGACAGGGGGCCGTCAAGAGACCCAGTACTTC | CASSTRTGGRQETQYF
- | TRBJ1-5 | TRBV28 | few | TGTGCCAGCAGTCTTTACGTTCGAGGGAATCAGCCCCAGCATTTT | CASSLYVRGNQPQHF
TRBD1 | TRBJ1-1 | TRBV28 | - | TGTGCCAGCAGTTTATCGGTGGGACAGGGAACCATGAACACTGAAGCTTTCTTT | CASSLSVGQGTMNTEAFF
TRBD2 | TRBJ2-1 | TRBV6-5 | - | TGTGCCAGCAGTTACTACGCGGGAGACAATGAGCAGTTCTTC | CASSYYAGDNEQFF
- | TRBJ1-2 | TRBV19 | - | TGTGCCAGTGCCCGGGACTCCCCTAACTATGGCTACACCTTC | CASARDSPNYGYTF
TRBD2 | TRBJ2-2 | TRBV5-7 | once | TGTGCCAGCATCCTCTACCCGGCGGGGGGATACCGGGGAGCTGTTTTT | CASILYPAGGYRGAVF
TRBD2 | TRBJ2-1 | TRBV27 | once | TGTGCCAGCAGTTTGGGGGGGGAGTTATACAATGAGCAGTTCTTC | CASSLGGELYNEQFF
TRBD1 | TRBJ2-7 | TRBV6-1 | few | TGTGCCAGCAGTTCGACAGGGACGGCCTCCTACGAGCAGTACTTC | CASSSTGTASYEQYF
- | TRBJ1-4 | TRBV9 | few | TGTGCCAGCAGCGAGGACAGTGCTGAAAAACTGTTTTTT | CASSEDSAEKLFF
TRBD1 | TRBJ2-1 | TRBV5-4 | - | TGTGCCAGCAGCCAGGGGGATGAGCAGTTCTTC | CASSQGDEQFF
- | TRBJ2-1 | TRBV27 | - | TGTGCCAGCAGTTTAAGGGCCCTCTCCTACAATGAGCAGTTCTTC | CASSLRALSYNEQFF
TRBD1 | TRBJ2-7 | TRBV5-5 | - | TGTGCCAGCAGCCTGGAAGGACAGGGATCCTACGAGCAGTACTTC | CASSLEGQGSYEQYF
TRBD1 | TRBJ2-7 | TRBV28 | - | TGTGCCAGCAGTAAAGGCGTTTACAGGGGGAACGAGCAGTACTTC | CASSKGVYRGNEQYF